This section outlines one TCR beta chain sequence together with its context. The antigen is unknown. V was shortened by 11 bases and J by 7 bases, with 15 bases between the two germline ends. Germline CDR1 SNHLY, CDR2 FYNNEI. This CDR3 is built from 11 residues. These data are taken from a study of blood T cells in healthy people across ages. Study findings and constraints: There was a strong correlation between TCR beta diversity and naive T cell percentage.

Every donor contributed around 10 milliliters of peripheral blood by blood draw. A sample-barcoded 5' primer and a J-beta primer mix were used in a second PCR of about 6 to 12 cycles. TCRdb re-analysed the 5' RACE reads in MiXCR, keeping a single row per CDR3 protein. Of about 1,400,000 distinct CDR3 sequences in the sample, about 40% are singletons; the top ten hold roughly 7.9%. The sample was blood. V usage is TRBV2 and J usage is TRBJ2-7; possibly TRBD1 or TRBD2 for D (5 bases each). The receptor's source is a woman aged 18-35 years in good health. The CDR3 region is CAGGSYNEQYF. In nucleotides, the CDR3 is TGTGCCGGGGGTTCCTACAATGAGCAGTACTTC.